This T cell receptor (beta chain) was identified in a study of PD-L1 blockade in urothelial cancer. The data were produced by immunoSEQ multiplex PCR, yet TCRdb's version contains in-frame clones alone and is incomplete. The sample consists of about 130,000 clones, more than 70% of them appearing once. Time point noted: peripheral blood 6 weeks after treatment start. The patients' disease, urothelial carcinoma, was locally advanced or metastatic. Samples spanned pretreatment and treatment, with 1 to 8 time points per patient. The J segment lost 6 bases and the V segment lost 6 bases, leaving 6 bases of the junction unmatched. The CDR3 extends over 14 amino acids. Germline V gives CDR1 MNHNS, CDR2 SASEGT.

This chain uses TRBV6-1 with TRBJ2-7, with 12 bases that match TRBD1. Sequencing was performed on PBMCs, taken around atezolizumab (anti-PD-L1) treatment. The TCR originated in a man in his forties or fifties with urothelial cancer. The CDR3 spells CASSPGQGAGEQYF. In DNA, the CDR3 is TGTGCCAGCAGCCCGGGACAGGGGGCAGGCGAGCAGTACTTC.